A single T cell receptor (beta chain) is shown here with its context. Its antigen remains unidentified. At one end, the junction sequence differs from germline, possibly due to a read error. The CDR3 length is 13 residues. Germline CDR1 and CDR2: WNHNN and SYGVQD (reference sequence). For CDR3 and TCR beta VDJ profiling, genomic DNA was the template used. TCRdb called the reads again in MiXCR, with one record for every CDR3 protein. The sample yields over 150,000 distinct CDR3 sequences, around 63% seen once. The sample belongs to a study of CD8+CD57+ T cells in acquired aplastic anemia. Sequenced patients had shown CD8+CD57+ cell expansion by flow cytometry. General study findings and limits: Some 30 was the count of CD8+ CDR3 sequences that patients shared with controls.

The rearrangement uses TRBV10-1 and TRBJ2-5; TRBD1 matches 8 bases. This sequence originates from a human donor with aplastic anemia. Input material: sorted CD4+, CD8+, or CD8+CD57+ T cells (not recorded which) from PBMCs. Here the CDR3 DNA reads TGTGCCATCAGTGAGGACAGGGCAGAGACCCAGTACTTC. It codes for CAISEDRAETQYF.